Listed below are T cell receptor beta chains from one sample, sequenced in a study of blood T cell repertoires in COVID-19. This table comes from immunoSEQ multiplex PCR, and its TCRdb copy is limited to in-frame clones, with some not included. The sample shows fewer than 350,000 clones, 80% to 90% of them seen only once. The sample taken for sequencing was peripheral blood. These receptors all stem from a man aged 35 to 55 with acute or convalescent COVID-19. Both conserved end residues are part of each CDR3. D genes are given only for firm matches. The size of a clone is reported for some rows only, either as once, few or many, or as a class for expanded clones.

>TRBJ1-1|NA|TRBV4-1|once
CASSEQLNTEAFF
TGCGCCAGCAGCGAACAGTTGAACACTGAAGCTTTCTTT
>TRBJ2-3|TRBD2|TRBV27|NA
CASSLGGSRDTQYF
TGTGCCAGCAGTCTCGGGGGGTCCCGGGATACGCAGTATTTT
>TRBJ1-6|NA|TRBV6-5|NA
CASREARGRSPLHF
TGTGCCAGCAGGGAGGCCAGGGGCAGGTCACCCCTCCACTTT
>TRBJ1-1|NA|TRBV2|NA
CASSDLDRSEAFF
TGTGCCAGCAGTGACTTAGACAGGTCTGAAGCTTTCTTT
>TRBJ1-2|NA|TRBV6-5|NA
CASSYGRGSRDGYTF
TGTGCCAGCAGTTATGGGAGGGGTTCTCGGGATGGCTACACCTTC
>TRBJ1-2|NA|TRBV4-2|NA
CASSQFTGTTYYGYTF
TGTGCCAGCAGCCAGTTTACCGGGACAACCTACTATGGCTACACCTTC
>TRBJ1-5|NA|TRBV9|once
CASSPGGLRGQPQHF
TGTGCCAGCAGCCCCGGCGGGCTGCGGGGTCAGCCCCAGCATTTT
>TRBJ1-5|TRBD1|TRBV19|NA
CASGSTDRAQPQHF
TGTGCCAGTGGATCCACGGACAGGGCTCAGCCCCAGCATTTT
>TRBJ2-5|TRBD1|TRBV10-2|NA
CASSDTGGPQETQYF
TGCGCCAGCAGTGACACAGGGGGCCCTCAAGAGACCCAGTACTTC
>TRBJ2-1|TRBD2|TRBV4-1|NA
CASSQDHAGEIYNEQFF
TGCGCCAGCAGCCAAGATCATGCGGGGGAGATCTACAATGAGCAGTTCTTC
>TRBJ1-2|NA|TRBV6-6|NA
CASKLDAYYGYTF
TGTGCCAGCAAACTAGACGCTTACTATGGCTACACCTTC
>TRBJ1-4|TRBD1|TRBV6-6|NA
CASSPGQKKLFF
TGTGCCAGCAGCCCGGGACAGAAAAAACTGTTTTTT
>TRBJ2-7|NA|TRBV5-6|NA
CASSPRNSGSRGLHYEQYF
TGTGCCAGCAGCCCACGTAATAGCGGCTCGAGGGGCCTCCACTACGAGCAGTACTTC
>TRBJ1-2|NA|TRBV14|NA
CASSREVNYGYTF
TGTGCCAGCAGCCGTGAGGTTAACTATGGCTACACCTTC
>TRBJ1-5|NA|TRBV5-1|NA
CASSLYGDQPQHF
TGCGCCAGCAGCTTGTACGGGGATCAGCCCCAGCATTTT
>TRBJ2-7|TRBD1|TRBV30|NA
CATGTEPEQYF
TGTGCCACCGGGACAGAGCCCGAGCAGTACTTC
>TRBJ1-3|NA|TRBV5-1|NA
CASSPGGTEGNTIYF
TGCGCCAGCAGCCCCGGGGGGACCGAGGGAAACACCATATATTTT
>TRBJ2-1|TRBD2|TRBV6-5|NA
CASSSSGGSYNEQFF
TGTGCCAGCAGTTCTAGCGGGGGGTCCTACAATGAGCAGTTCTTC
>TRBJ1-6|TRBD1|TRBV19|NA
CASAPLLQGTNSPLHF
TGTGCCAGTGCCCCCCTCTTACAGGGGACAAATTCACCCCTCCACTTT
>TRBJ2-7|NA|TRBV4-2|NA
CASSQEGPGEANEQYF
TGTGCCAGCAGCCAAGAGGGCCCAGGGGAAGCGAACGAGCAGTACTTC
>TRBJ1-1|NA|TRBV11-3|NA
CASSQRGGLNTEAFF
TGTGCCAGCAGCCAAAGGGGAGGTCTGAACACTGAAGCTTTCTTT
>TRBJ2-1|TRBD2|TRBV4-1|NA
CASSQGGLAGGPNEQFF
TGCGCCAGCAGCCAAGGAGGGCTAGCGGGGGGACCCAATGAGCAGTTCTTC
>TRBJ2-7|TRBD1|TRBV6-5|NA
CASRSGTGEQYF
TGTGCCAGCAGGTCAGGGACAGGCGAGCAGTACTTC
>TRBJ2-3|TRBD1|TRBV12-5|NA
CASGPGQGPDTQYF
TGTGCTAGTGGTCCGGGACAGGGCCCAGATACGCAGTATTTT
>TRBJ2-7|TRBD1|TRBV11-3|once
CASSFPPRDRGYEQYF
TGTGCCAGCAGCTTCCCCCCTAGGGACAGGGGATACGAGCAGTACTTC
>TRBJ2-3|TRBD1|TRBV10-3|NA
CATAPGQDTDTQYF
TGTGCCACAGCCCCGGGACAGGACACAGATACGCAGTATTTT
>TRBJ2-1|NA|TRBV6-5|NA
CASREGFGAYNEQFF
TGTGCCAGCAGAGAGGGCTTTGGGGCCTACAATGAGCAGTTCTTC
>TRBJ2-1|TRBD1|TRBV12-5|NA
CASGFRGWDSSYNEQFF
TGTGCTAGTGGTTTTAGGGGGTGGGACAGCTCCTACAATGAGCAGTTCTTC